The 28 T cell receptor beta chains below all came from one sample that was sequenced in a study of shared clonotypes between healthy human individuals. Using immunoSEQ multiplex PCR, the repertoire was profiled, and TCRdb retains in-frame clones only, with some absent. The data show roughly 2,000,000 clones, about 95% seen once. CD45RO-negative, CCR7-positively selected cells formed the naive CD8 fraction, excluding terminally differentiated effector memory CD45RA+ cells. What was sequenced was naive CD8+ T cells sorted from blood. The receptors here all came from a man aged 18 to 29 in good health.

This chain links TRBV7-9 with TRBJ2-3, with TRBD2 identical over 12 bases. The CDR3 totals 15 residues. After removal of 5 bases from V and 6 bases from J, the junction contained 6 bases not matched to a gene. CDR1 SEHNR and CDR2 FQNEAQ come from the germline V gene (reference sequence). CDR3 DNA: TGTGCCAGCAGCGTACTAGCGGGGGGTGGTGATACGCAGTATTTT. It codes for CASSVLAGGGDTQYF.

This chain joins TRBV7-9 and TRBJ2-2; 7 bases agree with TRBD2. CDR3 length: 19 residues. CDR1 and CDR2 (germline): SEHNR, FQNEAQ (reference sequence). V lost 3 bases and J lost 2; bases outside the gene matches: 15. For the CDR3, the DNA is TGTGCCAGCAGCTTTCCCGGGACTACCCAACCGGTAAACACCGGGGAGCTGTTTTTT. It specifies CASSFPGTTQPVNTGELFF.

The count of this clone is one. This chain links TRBV9 with TRBJ1-6, with TRBD1 matching 7 bases. CDR1 and CDR2 (germline): SGDLS, YYNGEE. Losses at the gene ends were 4 bases for V and 10 bases for J; bases not matched to a gene: 8. The length of the CDR3 is 14 residues. DNA of the CDR3: TGTGCCAGCAGCCCCCCTCAGGGGGGCTCACCCCTCCACTTT. This sequence encodes CASSPPQGGSPLHF.

J is TRBJ2-3 and V is TRBV28; D gene ambiguous. Trimming took off 5 bases at V and 3 bases at J, with 12 bases between the two ends. CDR3 length: 14 residues. The V gene's germline CDR1 is MDHEN and CDR2 SYDVKM. The CDR3 reads CASSPPWGTDTQYF. The CDR3 DNA reads as TGTGCCAGCAGTCCTCCGTGGGGTACAGATACGCAGTATTTT.

This clone was observed a single time. The chain recombines TRBV11-2 with TRBJ2-7, with unresolved D. Trimming pared 3 bases from V and 3 bases from J, leaving 12 bases between. The CDR3 has 14 amino acids. Germline CDR1 reads SGHAT; CDR2 reads FQNNGV. As DNA, the CDR3 is TGTGCCAGCAGCTTGCACGGAAATGGCTACGAGCAGTACTTC. As protein: CASSLHGNGYEQYF.

This chain uses TRBV5-5 with TRBJ2-7; D uncertain. Trimming shortened V by 2 bases and J by 2 bases, and 11 bases separated the two germline ends. The CDR3 length is 14 residues. Germline CDR1 reads SGHKS; CDR2 reads YYEKEE (reference sequence). This CDR3 reads CASSFVGPTYEQYF. CDR3 sequence (DNA): TGTGCCAGCAGCTTTGTAGGGCCCACCTACGAGCAGTACTTC.

This chain connects TRBV13 to TRBJ2-3; 15 positions agree with TRBD2. Germline CDR1 PRHDT, CDR2 FYEKMQ (reference sequence). V lost 5 bases to trimming and J lost 1 base; unmatched junction nucleotides: 7. The CDR3 loop spans 18 amino acids. The CDR3 protein is CASSTGLAGGGGTDTQYF. CDR3 bases: TGTGCCAGCAGCACCGGACTAGCGGGAGGGGGAGGCACAGATACGCAGTATTTT.

The chain uses TRBV11-2 and TRBJ2-7, with D perhaps matching TRBD2 (5 bases). Per the germline V gene, CDR1 is SGHAT and CDR2 is FQNNGV. V lost 5 bases and J 0 bases, leaving 8 bases between the germline ends. The length of the CDR3 is 13 residues. CDR3 residues: CASSPGSSYEQYF. CDR3 coding DNA: TGTGCCAGCAGCCCGGGGAGCTCCTACGAGCAGTACTTC.

The chain combines TRBV18 with TRBJ1-1; D is unclear. Germline values: CDR1 KGHSH, CDR2 LQKENI. V dropped 3 bases and J dropped 1 base, with 6 bases sitting between them. This CDR3 has 13 amino acids. CDR3 loop: CASSPVGNTEAFF. CDR3 nucleotide sequence: TGTGCCAGCTCACCGGTCGGGAACACTGAAGCTTTCTTT. The full variable domain, with the rest looked up from reference TRBV18 and TRBJ1-1, is NAGVMQNPRHLVRRRGQEARLRCSPMKGHSHVYWYRQLPEEGLKFMVYLQKENIIDESGMPKERFSAEFPKEGPSILRIQQVVRGDSAAYFCASSPVGNTEAFFGQGTRLTVV.

As concerns this clone: Within the sample, other DNA sequences also encode this same CDR3. The gene calls are TRBV10-2 and TRBJ2-7, with D perhaps matching TRBD2 (6 bases). The CDR3 runs to 11 residues. Germline V gene sequence: CDR1 WSHSY, CDR2 SAAADI. V was shortened by 9 bases and J by 1 base, with 7 bases between the two germline ends. The CDR3 is CASAGSYEQYF. In DNA form, the CDR3 reads TGCGCCAGTGCGGGATCCTACGAGCAGTACTTC.

CDR3 coding DNA: TGTGCCAGCAGCTTAGCTCCGGTTGGGACGACCTCCTACGAGCAGTACTTC. Its translation is CASSLAPVGTTSYEQYF. The chain has TRBV7-9 and TRBJ2-7; D may correspond to TRBD1 or TRBD2 (5 bases each). Germline CDR1 reads SEHNR; CDR2 reads FQNEAQ (reference sequence). The CDR3 has 17 residues. With 0 bases removed from V and 0 bases from J, the gap between germline ends came to 15 bases.

This chain joins TRBV30 and TRBJ2-5, with D unresolved. The J call is doubtful: the DNA matches TRBJ2-7 better. Germline lookup yields CDR1 GTSNPN and CDR2 SVGIG (reference sequence). The CDR3 is made up of 13 amino acids. The CDR3 DNA reads TGTGCCTGCACCGGCCACGACTCCTACGAGCAGTACTTC. This codes for CACTGHDSYEQYF.

On this clone itself: This sample also contains other DNA sequences that code for the same CDR3. The genes are TRBV27 and TRBJ1-4; 8 bases line up with TRBD1. J gave up 5 bases and V 5 bases, and 4 bases lay outside the gene matches. CDR3 length: 14 amino acids. Germline V lookup: CDR1 MNHEY, CDR2 SMNVEV (reference sequence). CDR3 sequence reads: CASSPGQENEKLFF. CDR3 DNA sequence: TGTGCCAGCAGTCCGGGACAGGAGAATGAAAAACTGTTTTTT.

The chain carries TRBV30 and TRBJ2-1, with D possibly matching TRBD2 (6 bases). Germline-derived CDR1 and CDR2 are GTSNPN and SVGIG (reference sequence). V was trimmed by 7 bases and J by 6 bases, leaving 22 bases between them. This CDR3 has 15 amino acids. The CDR3 loop reads CASQAPAGLVNEQFF. In DNA, the CDR3 is TGTGCCTCACAAGCCCCAGCGGGCTTGGTCAATGAGCAGTTCTTC.

To note about this clone: Other DNA variants within this sample encode the same CDR3. This sequence joins TRBV6-1 and TRBJ2-7; D possibly corresponds to TRBD1 (6 bases). This CDR3 spans 13 amino acids. Germline V lookup: CDR1 MNHNS, CDR2 SASEGT. With 6 bases removed from V and 1 base from J, the gap between germline ends came to 10 bases. CDR3 protein: CASSLQGSYEQYF. DNA of the CDR3: TGTGCCAGCAGCCTACAGGGTTCCTACGAGCAGTACTTC.

The CDR3 DNA is TGTGCCAGCAGCTTGGGGGCAGGGGTCAATGAGCAGTTCTTC. It translates to CASSLGAGVNEQFF. V gene TRBV5-6 combines with J gene TRBJ2-1; D may be TRBD1 (6 bases). The germline gives CDR1 SGHDT, CDR2 YYEEEE. The CDR3 is 14 residues long. The V and J ends lost 0 bases and 6 bases respectively, with 10 bases between them.

This clone is a singleton in its sample. The rearrangement joins TRBV2 to TRBJ1-1; D is unclear. The CDR3 contains 11 residues. Germline CDR1 and CDR2: SNHLY and FYNNEI. Trimming took 2 bases from V and 11 from J, leaving 9 bases between them. As DNA, the CDR3 is TGTGCCAGCAGTGAAATAGGTGGGGCTTTCTTT. It codes for CASSEIGGAFF.

In this sample, this clone turned up once. V usage is TRBV27 and J usage is TRBJ2-2; 7 nucleotides agree with TRBD2. Germline V lookup: CDR1 MNHEY, CDR2 SMNVEV (reference sequence). V trimming: 3 bases; J trimming: 3 bases; junction bases outside the gene matches: 13. The CDR3 totals 18 residues. CDR3 coding DNA: TGTGCCAGCAGTTTGGATGTTATAGCTAGCGGCTACACCGGGGAGCTGTTTTTT. The encoded protein is CASSLDVIASGYTGELFF.

The chain uses TRBV19 and TRBJ2-7; D gene unclear. From germline, CDR1 is LNHDA and CDR2 SQIVND (reference sequence). Trimming pared 3 bases from V and 3 bases from J, leaving 9 bases between. The CDR3 has 13 amino acids. In DNA form, the CDR3 reads TGTGCCAGTAGTATCCGCAGAGACTACGAGCAGTACTTC. It encodes CASSIRRDYEQYF.

The V gene is TRBV7-9, the J gene TRBJ1-2; a weak D match, TRBD1 (6 bases). The CDR3 runs to 16 residues. CDR1 and CDR2 (germline): SEHNR, FQNEAQ (reference sequence). Between the trimmed V and J ends, which lost 4 bases and 2 bases, there was a span of 17 bases. CDR3 in amino acids: CASSSSPGQGNYGYTF. In DNA, the CDR3 is TGTGCCAGCAGCTCTTCCCCGGGACAAGGAAACTATGGCTACACCTTC.

Concerning this clone itself: At one of its ends the junction is not consistent with the germline gene, which may arise from a read error. The V gene is TRBV7-9, the J gene TRBJ1-3; the D gene is possibly TRBD1 (5 bases). The CDR3 length is 12 residues. CDR1 SEHNR and CDR2 FQNEAQ come from the germline V gene (reference sequence). The CDR3 reads CASSLTASTLDF. CDR3 sequence (DNA): TGTGCCAGCAGCTTGACAGCTAGTACATTGGATTTT.

The V and J genes are TRBV4-3 and TRBJ1-2, with D perhaps matching TRBD1 (5 bases). Trimming took off 0 bases at V and 14 bases at J, with 22 bases between the two ends. The CDR3 extends over 15 amino acids. Germline-derived CDR1 and CDR2 are LGHNA and YSLEER. The DNA of the CDR3 is TGCGCCAGCAGCCAAGATCGAGCAAACGGGGCTAGCGAGACCTTC. It encodes CASSQDRANGASETF.

Of note for this clone: At the DNA level, this CDR3 is encoded by other sequences in the same sample as well. The V call is TRBV7-6, the J call TRBJ2-3; 7 bases match TRBD2. J lost 1 base, V lost 4 bases, and 2 bases had no gene match. There are 14 residues in the CDR3. In germline, CDR1 is SGHVS, CDR2 FNYEAQ. Here the CDR3 DNA reads TGTGCCAGCAGCTCTAGCGGCGGCACAGATACGCAGTATTTT. Its translation: CASSSSGGTDTQYF. Using reference TRBV7-6 and TRBJ2-3 for the parts outside the CDR3, the full variable domain is GAGVSQSPRYKVTKRGQDVALRCDPISGHVSLYWYRQALGQGPEFLTYFNYEAQQDKSGLPNDRFSAERPEGSISTLTIQRTEQRDSAMYRCASSSSGGTDTQYFGPGTRLTVL.

The V and J genes are TRBV28 and TRBJ2-7; no firm D call. The germline V and J ends were trimmed by 4 bases and 11 bases, with 3 bases remaining between them. Germline V CDR1 and CDR2: MDHEN, SYDVKM. The CDR3 totals 8 residues. CDR3 protein: CASSWEYF. In DNA form, the CDR3 reads TGTGCCAGCAGTTGGGAGTACTTC.

V is TRBV5-4 and J is TRBJ2-7, with D possibly being TRBD1 or TRBD2 (5 bases each). V shed 1 base and J shed 7 bases, with 15 bases lying between them. Germline V gene sequence: CDR1 SGHNT, CDR2 YYREEE (reference sequence). This CDR3 has 14 residues. DNA for the CDR3: TGTGCCAGCAGCTTGAGACGGGGCATAGGGGAGCAGTACTTC. Encoded protein: CASSLRRGIGEQYF.

This chain joins TRBV5-4 and TRBJ2-3; D could derive from TRBD1 or TRBD2 (5 bases each). This CDR3 is built from 17 residues. V gave up 0 bases and J gave up 0 bases, with 14 bases separating them. Germline lookup yields CDR1 SGHNT and CDR2 YYREEE (reference sequence). The CDR3 DNA sequence: TGTGCCAGCAGCTTGGGGATCGCTGGGGGTAGCACAGATACGCAGTATTTT. Translation: CASSLGIAGGSTDTQYF.

Turning to this clone: Within the sample, other DNA sequences also encode this same CDR3. The gene calls are TRBV2 and TRBJ1-1; 10 bases align to TRBD1. This CDR3 spans 16 amino acids. The ends lost 2 bases at V and 1 base at J; junction bases unmatched: 4. Germline V gene lookup returns CDR1 SNHLY and CDR2 FYNNEI. The CDR3 sequence is CASSESRTGGNTEAFF. The CDR3 DNA sequence: TGTGCCAGCAGTGAATCTCGGACAGGGGGGAACACTGAAGCTTTCTTT.

V is TRBV7-9 and J is TRBJ1-1, with D perhaps matching TRBD1 (6 bases). V lost 5 bases and J lost 6, with 19 bases in between. The CDR3 length is 15 residues. Germline V gives CDR1 SEHNR, CDR2 FQNEAQ (reference sequence). The CDR3 region is CASSPPGQLRPEAFF. As DNA, the CDR3 is TGTGCCAGCAGCCCCCCTGGACAGCTCAGGCCTGAAGCTTTCTTT.